The clone carrying this T cell receptor beta chain occurred many times. As yet, its antigen is unknown. TCRdb re-analysed the 5' RACE reads in MiXCR, keeping a single row per CDR3 protein. Among approximately 410,000 distinct CDR3 sequences, less than 25% were seen once, and the ten largest hold under 15%. This sample is drawn from a study of T-cell memory formation after mild COVID-19. Whole-study results and caveats: Contracting CD8+ clones were enriched in EMRA, CD4+ mainly in CM and EM. Later expanders leaned toward CD4+, whereas clones contracting from day 15 to 85 were balanced CD4/CD8.

From germline, CDR1 is DFQATT and CDR2 SNEGSKA (reference sequence). There are 15 residues in the CDR3. Trimming removed 3 bases at V and 0 bases at J, with 14 bases between. V and J are TRBV20-1 and TRBJ1-1; maybe TRBD1 (5 bases). The specimen sequenced was PBMCs or a T cell subset sorted from them (not recorded which). This TCR derives from an adult woman who had mild COVID-19 (a few samples of this study predate the infection). Cell type and time point are not known. CDR3: CSARWGESVNTEAFF. The CDR3, as DNA: TGCAGTGCTAGGTGGGGGGAGAGTGTGAACACTGAAGCTTTCTTT.